This TCR beta chain was identified in a study of T-cell memory formation after mild COVID-19. TCRdb passed the 5' RACE reads through MiXCR, listing each CDR3 protein once. The table lists approximately 99,000 distinct CDR3 sequences, roughly a sixth of them singletons. The sequence came from a man younger than 30 who had mild COVID-19 (a few samples of this study predate the infection). Cell type and time point are not known. The material sequenced was PBMCs or a T cell subset sorted from them (not recorded which).

DNA for the CDR3: TGCAGTGCCCGGCGGCTAGCGGGGGAACAAGAGACCCAGTACTTC. This translates into CSARRLAGEQETQYF. The chain has TRBV20-1 and TRBJ2-5; TRBD2 agrees at 10 bases. The germline CDR1 and CDR2 sequences are DFQATT and SNEGSKA (reference sequence). The CDR3 is 15 residues long. With 6 bases clipped from V and 2 bases from J, the junction kept 9 bases outside the gene matches.